This T cell receptor beta chain came from a study of blood T cell repertoires in COVID-19 (dated by TCRdb to the early 2020s). Turning to the overall study: Samples covering the acute and convalescent phases of COVID-19 were provided by collaborators in the United States, Italy and Spain. The prospective study material was composed of cDNA or gDNA derived from T cells, B-cell-depleted T cells, or PBMCs. Deeply sampled blood TCRbeta repertoires from subjects exposed to, actively infected with, or recovered from COVID-19 were included in the dataset. A freely available public database, intended as a resource for researchers studying the immune response to SARS-CoV-2, is where the repertoires were released. The samples were drawn from two sources: the first 160 participants of the ongoing ImmuneRACE study, and some 1,300 subjects contributed by 6 global collaborators. The sample metadata nearly always contained a de-identified subject ID, COVID-19 status, age in years and sex. HLA class I and class II types, where available, came from metadata supplied by the sample provider rather than from assay-based typing. What the study reported, not specific to this receptor: How much clinical and demographic metadata was included differed by source and by participant, and the metadata was provided uncurated.

Whole blood was collected in K2EDTA tubes by collaborating institutions according to the institutions' own protocols. Collaborator samples were shipped for TCRbeta analysis as frozen whole blood, isolated PBMCs, or DNA extracted from either sample type. TCRbeta CDR3 regions were amplified from genomic DNA by means of the immunoSEQ Assay, a bias-controlled multiplex PCR. The authors' analysis ran thus. The number of nucleated cells in each sample was estimated by amplification of reference gene primers within the assay. To quantify the absolute abundance of each unique TCRbeta CDR3 rearrangement, sequence reads were collapsed and filtered. For each sample, productive Simpson clonality was calculated as the square root of Simpson's diversity index over productive rearrangements. TCRdb took this table from immuneACCESS and kept in-frame rearrangements with V and J called. Such tables lack part of the clones; where checked against another copy, unresolved V genes explain under half of the gap, and the rest is unexplained. That table is the source of V, J and clone size, and D and trimming were worked out from the DNA. The sample yields tens of thousands of clones; under 85% were counted once. The ten largest clones take up around 11% of the sample.

V is clipped by 8 bases and J by 1 base, and the sequence between their germline boundaries is 11 bases long. Reading the germline V gene gives CDR1 ENHRY and CDR2 SYGVKD. The CDR3 goes from the cysteine to the phenylalanine over 13 residues. Only CDR3 DNA is held: 39 bases, read in frame from base 1. Concerning this clone: Its antigen specificity is not known. Base qualities were left out, and no much larger clone turns up one base away.

The rearrangement combines TRBV10-3 with TRBJ1-1; the D gene is possibly TRBD1, with 5 bases matching. This sequence originates from a man aged 65 to 85 with acute or convalescent COVID-19. What was sequenced was peripheral blood. The base sequence is TGTGCCATCGGCTGGGGGGAGAACACTGAAGCTTTCTTT. This codes for CAIGWGENTEAFF.